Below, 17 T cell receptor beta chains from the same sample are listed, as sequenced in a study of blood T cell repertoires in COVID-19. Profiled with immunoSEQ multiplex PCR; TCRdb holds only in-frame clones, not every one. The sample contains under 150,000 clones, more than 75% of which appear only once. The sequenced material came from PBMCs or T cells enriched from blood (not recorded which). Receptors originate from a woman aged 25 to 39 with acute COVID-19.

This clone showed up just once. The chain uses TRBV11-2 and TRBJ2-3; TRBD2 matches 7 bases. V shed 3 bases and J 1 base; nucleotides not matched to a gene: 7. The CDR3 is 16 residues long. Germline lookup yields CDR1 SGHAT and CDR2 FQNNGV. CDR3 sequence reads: CASSFSILAGTDTQYF. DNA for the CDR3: TGTGCCAGCAGCTTCTCAATCCTAGCGGGCACAGATACGCAGTATTTT.

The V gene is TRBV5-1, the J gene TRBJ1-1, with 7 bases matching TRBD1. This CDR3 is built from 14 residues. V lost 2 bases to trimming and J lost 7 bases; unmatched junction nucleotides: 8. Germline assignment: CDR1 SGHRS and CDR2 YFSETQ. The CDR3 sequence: CASSFDRVMNEAFF. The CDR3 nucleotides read TGCGCCAGCAGCTTTGACAGGGTAATGAATGAAGCTTTCTTT.

The CDR3, as DNA: TGTGCCAGCAGGGTAGGGGGGGGGAATCAGCCCCAGCATTTT. Translated: CASRVGGGNQPQHF. The V call is TRBV7-2, the J call TRBJ1-5; D perhaps matches TRBD1 (6 bases). V gave up 6 bases and J gave up 4 bases, with 13 bases separating them. CDR1 and CDR2 from the germline V gene are SGHTA and FQGNSA. The CDR3 length is 14 residues.

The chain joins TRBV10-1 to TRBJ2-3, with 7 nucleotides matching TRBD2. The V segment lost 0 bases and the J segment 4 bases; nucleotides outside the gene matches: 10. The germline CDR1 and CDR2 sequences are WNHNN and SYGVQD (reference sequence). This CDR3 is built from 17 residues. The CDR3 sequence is CASSESISGIGADTQYF. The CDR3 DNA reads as TGCGCCAGCAGTGAGTCTATAAGCGGGATCGGTGCAGATACGCAGTATTTT.

Written as DNA, the CDR3 is TGTGCCAGCAGCCAAGTGAACAGGGGTAGTGGCAATGAGCAGTTCTTC. Protein product: CASSQVNRGSGNEQFF. V is TRBV14 and J is TRBJ2-1; TRBD1 agrees at 7 bases. V trimming: 1 base; J trimming: 6 bases; junction bases outside the gene matches: 9. The germline V gene has CDR1 SGHDN and CDR2 FVKESK. The CDR3 consists of 16 residues.

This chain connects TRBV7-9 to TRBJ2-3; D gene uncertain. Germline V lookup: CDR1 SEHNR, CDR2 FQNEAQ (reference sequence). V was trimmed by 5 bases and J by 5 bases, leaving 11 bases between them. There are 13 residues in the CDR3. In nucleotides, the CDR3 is TGTGCCAGCAGCCCCCTTGCCGGAGATACGCAGTATTTT. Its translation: CASSPLAGDTQYF.

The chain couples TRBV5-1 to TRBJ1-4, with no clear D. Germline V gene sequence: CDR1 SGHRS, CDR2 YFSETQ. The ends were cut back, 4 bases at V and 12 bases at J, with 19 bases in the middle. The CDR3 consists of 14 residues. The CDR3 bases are TGCGCCAGCAGCCCTCTCGGGAGTCAAGAGGAACTGTTTTTT. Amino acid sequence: CASSPLGSQEELFF.

In nucleotides, the CDR3 is TGCAGCGTTTCTGGCAGCTCTGGAAACACCATATATTTT. It specifies CSVSGSSGNTIYF. The chain couples TRBV29-1 to TRBJ1-3; no reliable D call. CDR1 and CDR2 from the germline V gene are SQVTM and ANQGSEA. Trimming cost V 5 bases and J 0 bases, with 8 bases left between them. The CDR3 spans 13 residues.

CDR3 residues: CASSESGGRDLTYEQYF. CDR3 nucleotides: TGTGCCAGCAGTGAAAGCGGGGGACGGGACTTAACCTACGAGCAGTACTTC. The chain couples TRBV2 to TRBJ2-7, with TRBD2 identical over 8 bases. The CDR3 sequence is 17 residues long. The germline V gene encodes CDR1 SNHLY and CDR2 FYNNEI. J lost 2 bases, V lost 2 bases, and 11 bases had no gene match.

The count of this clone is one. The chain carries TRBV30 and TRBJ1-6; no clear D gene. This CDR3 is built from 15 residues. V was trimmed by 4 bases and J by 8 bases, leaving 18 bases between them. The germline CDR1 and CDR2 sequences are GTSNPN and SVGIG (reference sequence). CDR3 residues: CAWKPARGEYSPLHF. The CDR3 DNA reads TGTGCCTGGAAACCGGCGCGGGGTGAATATTCACCCCTCCACTTT.

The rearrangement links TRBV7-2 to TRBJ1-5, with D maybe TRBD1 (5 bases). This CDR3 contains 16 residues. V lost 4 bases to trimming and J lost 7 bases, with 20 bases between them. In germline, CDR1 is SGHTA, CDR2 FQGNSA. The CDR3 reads CASSSPGGGRGQPQHF. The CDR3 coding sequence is TGTGCCAGCAGCTCCCCGGGGGGGGGTCGGGGACAGCCCCAGCATTTT.

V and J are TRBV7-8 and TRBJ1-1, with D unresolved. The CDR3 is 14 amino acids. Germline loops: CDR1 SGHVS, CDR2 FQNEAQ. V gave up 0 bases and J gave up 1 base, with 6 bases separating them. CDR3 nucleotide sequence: TGTGCCAGCAGCTTAGCCGGTCAGAACACTGAAGCTTTCTTT. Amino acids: CASSLAGQNTEAFF.

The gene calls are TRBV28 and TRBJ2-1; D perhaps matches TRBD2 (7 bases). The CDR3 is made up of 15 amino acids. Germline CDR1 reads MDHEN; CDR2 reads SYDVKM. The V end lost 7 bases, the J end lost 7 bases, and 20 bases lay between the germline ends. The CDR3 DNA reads TGTGCCAGCATGGAAGGGGGAGGGCCTTCTAATGAGCAGTTCTTC. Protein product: CASMEGGGPSNEQFF. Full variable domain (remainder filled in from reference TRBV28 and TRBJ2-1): DVKVTQSSRYLVKRTGEKVFLECVQDMDHENMFWYRQDPGLGLRLIYFSYDVKMKEKGDIPEGYSVSREKKERFSLILESASTNQTSMYLCASMEGGGPSNEQFFGPGTRLTVL.

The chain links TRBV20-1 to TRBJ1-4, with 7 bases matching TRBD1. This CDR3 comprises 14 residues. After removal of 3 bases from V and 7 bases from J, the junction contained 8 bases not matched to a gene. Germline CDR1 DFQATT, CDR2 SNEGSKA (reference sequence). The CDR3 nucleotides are TGCAGTGCTAGTGTAGGGGGCTCAACTGAAAAACTGTTTTTT. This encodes CSASVGGSTEKLFF.

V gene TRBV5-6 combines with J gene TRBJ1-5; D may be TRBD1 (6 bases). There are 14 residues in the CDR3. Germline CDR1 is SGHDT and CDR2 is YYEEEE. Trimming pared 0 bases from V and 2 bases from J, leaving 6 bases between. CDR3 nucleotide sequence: TGTGCCAGCAGCTTGGCAGGGGGCAATCAGCCCCAGCATTTT. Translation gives CASSLAGGNQPQHF.

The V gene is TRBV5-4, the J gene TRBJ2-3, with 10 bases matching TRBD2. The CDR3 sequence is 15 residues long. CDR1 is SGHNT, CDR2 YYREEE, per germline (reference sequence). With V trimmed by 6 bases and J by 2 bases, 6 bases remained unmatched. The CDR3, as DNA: TGTGCCAGCACCAGGACTAGCGGCTCCACAGATACGCAGTATTTT. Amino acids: CASTRTSGSTDTQYF.

The CDR3 loop is CASSLPYEQFF. The CDR3 DNA sequence: TGTGCCAGCAGTCTCCCCTATGAGCAGTTCTTC. The chain carries TRBV27 and TRBJ2-1; D uncertain. Trimming removed 5 bases from V and 8 bases from J, with 7 bases in between. The CDR3 has 11 residues. Germline V CDR1 and CDR2: MNHEY, SMNVEV (reference sequence).